This entry features one T cell receptor (beta chain) sequence. As yet, its antigen is unknown. The data originate from a study of graft-versus-host responses after intestinal transplantation. Study overall: Tacrolimus and steroids were given for around three years to all recipients after anti-thymocyte globulin induction. The study, taken as a whole, reports: Early post-transplant falls in HvG clones accompanied the peak levels of circulating GvH clones.

Trimming pared 5 bases from V and 4 bases from J, leaving 11 bases between. The germline gives CDR1 SGHTA, CDR2 FQGTGA. The CDR3 is made up of 13 amino acids. TCRdb keeps only in-frame clones here, not all; method: immunoSEQ multiplex PCR. Of roughly 60,000 clones in the sample, 91% are singletons; the top ten hold approximately 2.7%. The receptor was derived from a human patient who received an intestinal transplant, so some T cells may come from the graft donor. The sample in question was PBMCs, obtained less than 130 days after intestinal transplantation. V usage is TRBV7-3 and J usage is TRBJ1-2, with a tentative D call TRBD1 (6 bases). The CDR3 nucleotides read TGTGCCAGCAGCCACGACAGGACCTATGGCTACACCTTC. It yields the protein CASSHDRTYGYTF.